This TCR beta chain stems from a study of blood T cell repertoires in COVID-19. About the research overall: The United States, Italy and Spain provided the acute and convalescent COVID-19 samples. T cells, B-cell-depleted T cells, or PBMCs supplied cDNA or gDNA.

CDR3 length equals 15 residues. CDR1 is SGHDT, CDR2 YYEEEE, per germline. With V trimmed by 2 bases and J by 6 bases, 8 bases remained unmatched. Data came from immunoSEQ multiplex PCR; TCRdb stores just in-frame clones and leaves some out. In the table there are some 150,000 clones, 84% of which are singletons. This sequence originates from a woman aged 50 to 60 with acute or convalescent COVID-19. This chain joins TRBV5-6 and TRBJ2-7; 10 bases match TRBD2. The material sequenced was peripheral blood. The CDR3 spells CASSLVRLAGSEQYF. The CDR3 DNA is TGTGCCAGCAGCTTAGTAAGACTAGCGGGTTCCGAGCAGTACTTC.